This TCR beta chain was sequenced for a study of shared clonotypes between healthy human individuals. Study results and limitations: In contrast to clonotypes shared by all four donors, non-shared clonotypes had lower generation probabilities.

The table came from immunoSEQ multiplex PCR; TCRdb's copy has only in-frame clones and leaves some out. The table records approximately 2,000,000 clones, around 92% of them present only once. Regarding this clone: The antigen remains unidentified.

Germline V CDR1 and CDR2: SGHKS, YYEKEE (reference sequence). The germline V and J ends were trimmed by 1 base and 4 bases, with 10 bases remaining between them. The CDR3 contains 14 residues. The chain carries TRBV5-5 and TRBJ2-3; TRBD2 might be the D (6 bases). The source of this sequence is a man aged 18 to 29 in good health. Some clones in this sample may be carry-over from other donors' samples. Specimen: naive CD4+ T cells from PBMCs. Noted subset: CD45RA+ positively selected. The CDR3 region is CASSLLIAADTQYF. The CDR3 bases are TGTGCCAGCAGCTTGTTAATAGCGGCAGATACGCAGTATTTT.